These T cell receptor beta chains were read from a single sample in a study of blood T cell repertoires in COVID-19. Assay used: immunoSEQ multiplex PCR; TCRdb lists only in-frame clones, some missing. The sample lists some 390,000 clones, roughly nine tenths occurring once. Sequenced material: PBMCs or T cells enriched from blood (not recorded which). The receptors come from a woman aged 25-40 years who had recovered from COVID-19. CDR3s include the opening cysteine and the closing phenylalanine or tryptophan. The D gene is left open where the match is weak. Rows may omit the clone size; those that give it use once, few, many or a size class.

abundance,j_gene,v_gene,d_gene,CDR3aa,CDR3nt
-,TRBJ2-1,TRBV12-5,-,CASGLPRILQGNNEQFF,TGTGCTAGTGGTTTGCCCCGCATCTTGCAGGGAAACAATGAGCAGTTCTTC
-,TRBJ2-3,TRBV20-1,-,CSARDRSSPYF,TGCAGTGCTAGAGATAGATCAAGTCCGTATTTT
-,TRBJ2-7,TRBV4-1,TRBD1,CASSSQGFHEQYF,TGCGCCAGCAGCTCACAGGGGTTCCACGAGCAGTACTTC
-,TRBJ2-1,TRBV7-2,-,CASSLRGLSYNEQFF,TGTGCCAGCAGCTTGCGGGGGCTCTCCTACAATGAGCAGTTCTTC
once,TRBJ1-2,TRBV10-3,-,CAISEMTGDYGYTF,TGTGCCATCAGTGAGATGACAGGAGACTATGGCTACACCTTC
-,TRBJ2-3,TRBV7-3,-,CASSLVGAPSTDTQYF,TGTGCCAGCAGCTTAGTGGGGGCCCCTAGCACAGATACGCAGTATTTT
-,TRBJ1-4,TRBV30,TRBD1,CAWTRTGSEKLFF,TGTGCCTGGACCAGGACAGGTAGTGAAAAACTGTTTTTT
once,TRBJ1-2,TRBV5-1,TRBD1,CASSLGDRVGYGYTF,TGCGCCAGCAGCTTGGGTGACAGGGTAGGATATGGCTACACCTTC
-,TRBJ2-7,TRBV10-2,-,CASTAGRSYEQYF,TGCGCCAGCACCGCAGGGCGGTCCTACGAGCAGTACTTC
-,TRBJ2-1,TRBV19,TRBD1,CASRDRGDEQFF,TGTGCCAGTAGAGACAGGGGTGATGAGCAGTTCTTC
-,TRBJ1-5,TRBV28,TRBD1,CASTRDSYSQPQHF,TGTGCCAGCACTCGGGACAGCTATAGTCAGCCCCAGCATTTT
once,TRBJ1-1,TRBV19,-,CASSIPGAEAFF,TGTGCCAGTAGTATCCCAGGGGCTGAAGCTTTCTTT
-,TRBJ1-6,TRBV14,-,CASSQSRQKNSPLHF,TGTGCCAGCAGCCAATCAAGACAGAAAAATTCACCCCTCCACTTT
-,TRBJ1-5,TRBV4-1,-,CASSQAVVGNQPQHF,TGCGCCAGCAGCCAAGCGGTTGTAGGCAATCAGCCCCAGCATTTT
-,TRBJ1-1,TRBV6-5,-,CASRDQAGTEAFF,TGTGCCAGCAGGGATCAGGCGGGCACTGAAGCTTTCTTT
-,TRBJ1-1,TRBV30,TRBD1,CAAGTVFFF,TGTGCCGCCGGGACAGTGTTTTTCTTT
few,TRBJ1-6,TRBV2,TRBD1,CASSDRGLNSPLHF,TGTGCCAGCAGTGACAGGGGGCTCAATTCACCCCTCCACTTT
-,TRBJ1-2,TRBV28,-,CASSVPGQYYGYTF,TGTGCCAGCAGTGTGCCAGGACAATACTATGGCTACACCTTC
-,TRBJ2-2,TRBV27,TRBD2,CASSLSPSGIGTGELFF,TGTGCCAGCAGTTTAAGTCCTAGCGGGATTGGGACCGGGGAGCTGTTTTTT
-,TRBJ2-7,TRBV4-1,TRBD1,CASSQWTGGYEQYF,TGCGCCAGCAGCCAATGGACAGGGGGCTACGAGCAGTACTTC